This entry lists 13 T cell receptor beta chains sequenced from one sample in a study of control samples from healthy donors and cancer patients (TCRdb year 2020). Library preparation employed the immunoSEQ multiplex PCR assay. The source is immuneACCESS, and TCRdb retained only in-frame sequences with V and J called. Part of the clones is not carried over; for the studies checked, unresolved V genes explain less than half of this, and the remainder is unexplained. The sample table shows about 85,000 clones, and 85% to 90% are seen once. The top ten clonotypes cover roughly 7.2% of the sample. The sample consisted of blood. All receptors come from a woman aged 60-75 years in good health.

The rearrangement links TRBV28 to TRBJ1-5; no clear D. V lost 6 bases, J lost 2 bases, and 20 bases lay in between. This CDR3 is 17 amino acids long. Germline CDR1 reads MDHEN; CDR2 reads SYDVKM. Here the CDR3 reads CASRPTGRRRRNQPQHF. In DNA form, the CDR3 reads TGTGCCAGCAGACCTACGGGAAGGAGGAGGCGCAATCAGCCCCAGCATTTT.

The V gene is TRBV5-1, the J gene TRBJ1-1; D call uncertain. The ends were cut back, 4 bases at V and 0 bases at J, with 7 bases in the middle. This CDR3 spans 13 amino acids. Germline V lookup: CDR1 SGHRS, CDR2 YFSETQ. CDR3: CASSPELNTEAFF. Here the CDR3 DNA reads TGCGCCAGCAGCCCTGAGCTGAACACTGAAGCTTTCTTT.

The chain's CDR3 is CSVGPIGGTYEQYF. The CDR3 DNA reads TGCAGCGTTGGCCCCATAGGCGGTACCTACGAGCAGTACTTC. This sequence joins TRBV29-1 and TRBJ2-7, with unresolved D. The germline gives CDR1 SQVTM, CDR2 ANQGSEA. The CDR3 length is 14 residues. Trimming shortened V by 4 bases and J by 2 bases, and 15 bases separated the two germline ends.

The chain employs TRBV5-6 and TRBJ1-5, with a weak D call TRBD1 (6 bases). Germline CDR1 SGHDT, CDR2 YYEEEE. The CDR3 consists of 14 residues. V lost 0 bases and J lost 4, with 8 bases in between. The CDR3, as DNA: TGTGCCAGCAGCTTGGCAGGGGCAAATCAGCCCCAGCATTTT. Translated: CASSLAGANQPQHF.

This clone has just one count. This chain joins TRBV19 and TRBJ2-5, with unresolved D. The germline V gene encodes CDR1 LNHDA and CDR2 SQIVND (reference sequence). This CDR3 contains 13 residues. Trimming cost V 3 bases and J 5 bases, with 10 bases left between them. Here the CDR3 DNA reads TGTGCCAGTAGTATGGGTGAGACGGAGACCCAGTACTTC. This encodes CASSMGETETQYF.

This chain uses TRBV28 with TRBJ2-2; 13 bases fit TRBD2. The CDR3 spans 15 residues. V shed 4 bases, J shed 6 bases, and the junction held 2 bases outside the gene matches. Germline CDR1 is MDHEN and CDR2 is SYDVKM. The CDR3 coding sequence is TGTGCCAGCAGTTGGACTAGCGGGAGCGCCGGGGAGCTGTTTTTT. Its protein is CASSWTSGSAGELFF.

The rearrangement joins TRBV5-1 to TRBJ1-4; maybe TRBD1 (6 bases). The length of the CDR3 is 15 residues. Germline V gene lookup returns CDR1 SGHRS and CDR2 YFSETQ. V was trimmed by 3 bases and J by 5 bases, leaving 14 bases between them. The CDR3 is CASSSLGGANEKLFF. The DNA for the CDR3 is TGCGCCAGCAGCTCACTAGGGGGGGCGAATGAAAAACTGTTTTTT.

The chain joins TRBV5-1 to TRBJ2-1; D uncertain. Germline V gives CDR1 SGHRS, CDR2 YFSETQ. The CDR3 spans 14 residues. V was trimmed by 4 bases and J by 2 bases, leaving 10 bases between them. The CDR3 loop reads CASSGGDTYNEQFF. Here the CDR3 DNA reads TGCGCCAGCAGCGGCGGAGACACCTACAATGAGCAGTTCTTC.

This chain connects TRBV5-1 to TRBJ1-1; D not resolved. Between the trimmed V and J ends, which lost 4 bases and 0 bases, there was a span of 10 bases. The V gene's germline CDR1 is SGHRS and CDR2 YFSETQ. This CDR3 contains 14 residues. CDR3 protein: CASSTGPVNTEAFF. The DNA of the CDR3 is TGCGCCAGCAGCACTGGGCCGGTGAACACTGAAGCTTTCTTT.

This clone was counted a single time. This chain connects TRBV10-3 to TRBJ2-1; 11 bases match TRBD1. Trimming removed 0 bases from V and 6 bases from J; junction bases left unmatched: 1. In germline, CDR1 is ENHRY, CDR2 SYGVKD. This CDR3 has 15 residues. CDR3 bases: TGTGCCATCAGTGAGTCCGGGACAGGGGGCAATGAGCAGTTCTTC. Protein product: CAISESGTGGNEQFF.

J is TRBJ2-3 and V is TRBV7-2; D might be TRBD2 (6 bases). CDR3 length equals 16 residues. The V gene lost 5 bases and the J gene lost 5 bases, with 20 bases spanning the gap. CDR1 and CDR2 from the germline V gene are SGHTA and FQGNSA. The CDR3: CASSPQTGRRIDTQYF. The DNA of the CDR3 is TGTGCCAGCAGCCCCCAGACGGGGAGGAGGATAGATACGCAGTATTTT.

The chain links TRBV27 to TRBJ1-2; tentative D call: TRBD1 (5 bases). Between the trimmed V and J ends, which lost 10 bases and 0 bases, there was a span of 21 bases. Germline V gene lookup returns CDR1 MNHEY and CDR2 SMNVEV (reference sequence). This CDR3 is 16 amino acids long. The CDR3 nucleotides are TGTGCCACCATGGGGCCCCTCCGACGGTCTAACTATGGCTACACCTTC. Encoded protein: CATMGPLRRSNYGYTF.

The rearrangement links TRBV30 to TRBJ2-7, with a weak D call TRBD2 (6 bases). The CDR3 runs to 14 residues. CDR1 is GTSNPN, CDR2 SVGIG, per germline (reference sequence). The germline V and J ends were trimmed by 2 bases and 2 bases, with 13 bases remaining between them. The CDR3 reads CAWSPQSGAYEQYF. The CDR3 DNA sequence: TGTGCCTGGAGTCCGCAGTCGGGGGCCTACGAGCAGTACTTC.